Following are 5 T cell receptor beta chains from one sample sequenced in a study of cytomegalovirus exposure and HLA in healthy donors. Some clones are missing from TCRdb's copy, which holds only in-frame ones; the method was immunoSEQ multiplex PCR. Here the sample spans about 120,000 clones, roughly 88% being singletons. The sample taken for sequencing was PBMCs. These receptors all come from a woman aged 18-29 years in good health and CMV-seropositive.

The chain couples TRBV19 to TRBJ2-2, with D perhaps matching TRBD2 (6 bases). The length of the CDR3 is 14 residues. The ends were cut back, 3 bases at V and 5 bases at J, with 10 bases in the middle. The V gene's germline CDR1 is LNHDA and CDR2 SQIVND (reference sequence). CDR3: CASSIRGRTGELFF. The CDR3 bases are TGTGCCAGTAGTATCAGAGGGAGGACCGGGGAGCTGTTTTTT.

The genes are TRBV15 and TRBJ1-2, with 7 nucleotides matching TRBD1. With V trimmed by 0 bases and J by 3 bases, 13 bases remained unmatched. Germline V gives CDR1 LNHNV, CDR2 YYDKDF (reference sequence). There are 18 residues in the CDR3. This chain's CDR3 is CATSRDKGWQGDYYGYTF. CDR3 bases: TGTGCCACCAGCAGAGATAAAGGTTGGCAGGGGGACTACTATGGCTACACCTTC.

V and J are TRBV4-2 and TRBJ1-6, with D possibly being TRBD1 (6 bases). In germline, CDR1 is LGHNA, CDR2 YNFKEQ. There are 18 residues in the CDR3. Trimming stripped 3 bases from V and 7 bases from J, with 22 bases between. The CDR3 loop is CASSHPTRGRGNNSPLHF. In DNA form, the CDR3 reads TGTGCCAGCAGCCACCCCACACGGGGCAGGGGCAACAATTCACCCCTCCACTTT.

This chain joins TRBV13 and TRBJ2-3, with 10 positions matching TRBD2. CDR1 and CDR2 from the germline V gene are PRHDT and FYEKMQ (reference sequence). V lost 5 bases and J lost 3; bases outside the gene matches: 5. The CDR3 has 15 residues. The CDR3 sequence is CASSDTSGETDTQYF. CDR3 in DNA: TGTGCCAGCAGCGATACTAGCGGGGAGACAGATACGCAGTATTTT.

The chain is built from TRBV5-4 and TRBJ2-1, with TRBD2 matching over 10 bases. Germline CDR1 SGHNT, CDR2 YYREEE (reference sequence). Losses at the gene ends were 3 bases for V and 7 bases for J; bases not matched to a gene: 10. The CDR3 totals 16 residues. The DNA of the CDR3 is TGTGCCAGCAGCTCTACCACCCTACTAGCGGGAAATGAGCAGTTCTTC. Encoded protein: CASSSTTLLAGNEQFF.